The 3 T cell receptor beta chains below all came from one sample that was sequenced in a study of T cells in Graves' hyperthyroidism and ophthalmopathy. Amplified regions were TCR beta CDR3 sequences from RNA transcripts. First-round RT-PCR of the TCR CDR3 relied on the HTBI primer set. Each CDR3 protein gets one entry after TCRdb re-called the multiplex PCR reads with MiXCR. The sample has about 380,000 distinct CDR3 sequences, about 14% seen once; the top ten hold about 19%. The sequenced material came from blood. The source is a woman in her thirties with Graves' ophthalmopathy.

This clonotype was detected many times. The V call is TRBV3-1, the J call TRBJ1-1; perhaps TRBD1 as D (6 bases). The germline V and J ends were trimmed by 1 base and 1 base, with 13 bases remaining between them. Germline-derived CDR1 and CDR2 are LGHDT and YNNKEL (reference sequence). This CDR3 is built from 16 residues. The CDR3 region has the DNA TGTGCCAGCAGCCAAGTCGGACAGAGGGAGAACACTGAAGCTTTCTTT. This translates into CASSQVGQRENTEAFF.

This clonotype was detected many times. The chain links TRBV29-1 to TRBJ2-6; D remains ambiguous. CDR3 length equals 13 residues. Germline CDR1 reads SQVTM; CDR2 reads ANQGSEA. V was pared by 4 bases and J by 2 bases, with 6 bases between. CDR3 amino acids: CSVGGAGANVLTF. DNA for the CDR3: TGCAGCGTTGGTGGGGCTGGGGCCAACGTCCTGACTTTC.

This clonotype came up many times. This CDR3 reads CASRDPGGQPNEQFF. CDR3 in DNA: TGTGCCAGCAGGGACCCGGGGGGGCAACCCAATGAGCAGTTCTTC. The rearrangement uses TRBV3-1 and TRBJ2-1, with TRBD2 matching over 8 bases. V trimming: 6 bases; J trimming: 6 bases; junction bases outside the gene matches: 10. Per the germline V gene, CDR1 is LGHDT and CDR2 is YNNKEL (reference sequence). The CDR3 length is 15 residues.